Below, 28 T cell receptor beta chains from the same sample are listed, as sequenced in a study of T cell responses to AZD1222 COVID-19 vaccine. Assay: immunoSEQ multiplex PCR; the TCRdb copy retains only in-frame clones and omits some. The sample holds 70,000 to 90,000 clones; 70% to 85% are singletons and the top ten take 21%. Sequencing used peripheral blood, obtained on day 0 of AZD1222 vaccination. The receptors were sampled from an adult in good health.

At least ten counts were recorded for this clone. This chain links TRBV18 with TRBJ2-3, with D perhaps assigned TRBD1 or TRBD2 (5 bases each). The CDR3 sequence is 15 residues long. The germline gives CDR1 KGHSH, CDR2 LQKENI. Trimming removed 6 bases from V and 0 bases from J, with 13 bases in between. The CDR3 DNA reads as TGTGCCAGCTCTGGGGTCGAGGGGAGCACAGATACGCAGTATTTT. Amino acid sequence: CASSGVEGSTDTQYF.

The chain employs TRBV18 and TRBJ2-1; 8 nucleotides align to TRBD2. CDR1 is KGHSH, CDR2 LQKENI, per germline. CDR3 length: 15 amino acids. Trimming at V came to 0 bases and at J to 6 bases, leaving 4 bases not matched to a gene. The CDR3 DNA is TGTGCCAGCTCACCACCGGCGGGAGGAGGCAATGAGCAGTTCTTC. Translation gives CASSPPAGGGNEQFF.

J is TRBJ2-1 and V is TRBV2; 7 positions agree with TRBD2. Germline values: CDR1 SNHLY, CDR2 FYNNEI. The junction had 6 bases not matched to a gene; V was cut back by 7 bases and J by 6 bases. The CDR3 is 13 amino acids. CDR3 in DNA: TGTGCCAGCAAGCTCGGGACTACCAATGAGCAGTTCTTC. Translating gives CASKLGTTNEQFF.

The rearrangement uses TRBV4-2 and TRBJ2-1, with TRBD2 matching over 16 bases. CDR3 length: 17 residues. Trimming at V came to 0 bases and at J to 7 bases, leaving 3 bases not matched to a gene. Germline V gene lookup returns CDR1 LGHNA and CDR2 YNFKEQ. The DNA for the CDR3 is TGTGCCAGCAGCCAAGATCTGGGACTAGCGGGAGGGAATGAGCAGTTCTTC. This sequence encodes CASSQDLGLAGGNEQFF.

The chain couples TRBV7-7 to TRBJ2-1; TRBD2 aligns across 8 bases. Germline V gene data show CDR1 as SSHAT and CDR2 as FNYEAQ (reference sequence). This CDR3 comprises 18 residues. The CDR3 nucleotides read TGTGCTGGAGGGGAGACTAGCGTCCGAATAATCACCTACAATGAGCAGTTCTTC. Translating gives CAGGETSVRIITYNEQFF.

The genes are TRBV11-3 and TRBJ2-3, with 8 bases fitting TRBD2. Germline CDR1 SGHNT, CDR2 YENEEA. The CDR3 is 14 amino acids. Losses at the gene ends were 4 bases for V and 3 bases for J; bases not matched to a gene: 3. CDR3 in amino acids: CASSSERETDTQYF. In DNA form, the CDR3 reads TGTGCCAGCAGCTCAGAGCGGGAGACAGATACGCAGTATTTT.

The CDR3 nucleotides are TGCAGCGTTGAAGACGGACTTGCCGGGGAGCTGTTTTTT. It translates to CSVEDGLAGELFF. This chain connects TRBV29-1 to TRBJ2-2, with D maybe TRBD2 (5 bases). V lost 0 bases to trimming and J lost 6 bases, with 8 bases between them. The CDR3 runs 13 residues. Germline loops: CDR1 SQVTM, CDR2 ANQGSEA.

The CDR3 loop reads CASSVVNYSSDTQYF. CDR3 DNA sequence: TGTGCCAGCAGCGTAGTGAATTATTCATCAGATACGCAGTATTTT. The chain joins TRBV9 to TRBJ2-3, with D unclear. Trimming left V 0 bases short and J 4 bases short, with 12 bases between. Germline V gene lookup returns CDR1 SGDLS and CDR2 YYNGEE. The CDR3 extends over 15 amino acids. Filled out from reference TRBV9 and TRBJ2-3, the complete variable domain reads DSGVTQTPKHLITATGQRVTLRCSPRSGDLSVYWYQQSLDQGLQFLIQYYNGEERAKGNILERFSAQQFPDLHSELNLSSLELGDSALYFCASSVVNYSSDTQYFGPGTRLTVL.

The DNA of the CDR3 is TGTGCCAGCAGCGCTGTAAGGGCCTACGGGGGGGCCAATGAGCAGTTCTTC. Translating it yields CASSAVRAYGGANEQFF. The chain employs TRBV7-2 and TRBJ2-1, with 8 bases aligning to TRBD2. Germline V lookup: CDR1 SGHTA, CDR2 FQGNSA. The CDR3 totals 17 residues. Unmatched junction bases numbered 15, after V lost 5 bases and J lost 6 bases.

The chain recombines TRBV6-6 with TRBJ1-1; perhaps TRBD1 as D (6 bases). V lost 7 bases and J lost 5, with 11 bases in between. The CDR3 loop spans 12 amino acids. Per germline, CDR1 MNHNY and CDR2 SVGAGI (reference sequence). The chain's CDR3 is CASTARGTEAFF. CDR3 DNA: TGTGCCAGCACCGCCAGGGGAACTGAAGCTTTCTTT.

The chain is built from TRBV27 and TRBJ1-4; D gene unclear. Trimming removed 0 bases at V and 4 bases at J, with 9 bases between. The CDR3 spans 15 residues. Germline V CDR1 and CDR2: MNHEY, SMNVEV (reference sequence). The CDR3 loop reads CASSLSVGFNEKLFF. DNA of the CDR3: TGTGCCAGCAGTTTATCGGTGGGTTTTAATGAAAAACTGTTTTTT. Full variable domain (missing parts from reference TRBV27 and TRBJ1-4): EAQVTQNPRYLITVTGKKLTVTCSQNMNHEYMSWYRQDPGLGLRQIYYSMNVEVTDKGDVPEGYKVSRKEKRNFPLILESPSPNQTSLYFCASSLSVGFNEKLFFGSGTQLSVL.

This clone came up once. The J gene is TRBJ2-1, the V gene TRBV18; 12 bases line up with TRBD2. This CDR3 has 23 residues. J gave up 0 bases and V 5 bases, and 23 bases lay outside the gene matches. CDR1 and CDR2 from the germline V gene are KGHSH and LQKENI. CDR3 amino acids: CASSTTRRDRLAGVLSSYNEQFF. The CDR3 region has the DNA TGTGCCAGCTCAACTACCCGCCGGGATAGACTAGCGGGAGTCTTGAGCTCCTACAATGAGCAGTTCTTC.

This chain joins TRBV2 and TRBJ2-7; tentative D call: TRBD2 (6 bases). CDR3 size: 14 residues. Trimming took off 7 bases at V and 0 bases at J, with 13 bases between the two ends. The germline CDR1 and CDR2 sequences are SNHLY and FYNNEI. In nucleotides, the CDR3 is TGTGCCAGCAAGGCGGGAAGCAGCTCCTACGAGCAGTACTTC. It encodes CASKAGSSSYEQYF.

The rearrangement links TRBV18 to TRBJ2-1; 9 bases are a match to TRBD2. There are 15 residues in the CDR3. J gave up 9 bases and V 6 bases, and 12 bases lay outside the gene matches. The germline V gene has CDR1 KGHSH and CDR2 LQKENI. The CDR3 DNA follows: TGTGCCAGCTCGCCGACTAGCGGCACGCGGGGTGAGCAGTTCTTC. It codes for CASSPTSGTRGEQFF.

This sequence joins TRBV5-1 and TRBJ1-1; D ambiguous. Germline V gives CDR1 SGHRS, CDR2 YFSETQ. The length of the CDR3 is 14 residues. V gave up 0 bases and J gave up 7 bases, with 13 bases separating them. The CDR3 DNA reads as TGCGCCAGCAGCTTGGATATCCGGGGTGGTGAAGCTTTCTTT. Amino acids: CASSLDIRGGEAFF.

The chain uses TRBV5-1 and TRBJ2-5, with 11 bases aligning to TRBD2. Germline CDR1 is SGHRS and CDR2 is YFSETQ. This CDR3 has 14 amino acids. J lost 5 bases, V lost 3 bases, and 3 bases had no gene match. CDR3 sequence (DNA): TGCGCCAGCAGCTCGGGACTAGCGGTTGAGACCCAGTACTTC. Protein sequence: CASSSGLAVETQYF.

The chain uses TRBV19 and TRBJ2-2; 9 nucleotides line up with TRBD2. Germline V lookup: CDR1 LNHDA, CDR2 SQIVND (reference sequence). The CDR3 runs 16 residues. Trimming removed 6 bases from V and 3 bases from J; junction bases left unmatched: 8. For the CDR3, the DNA is TGTGCCAGTAGCGGCGGGAGGGCCGATTACACCGGGGAGCTGTTTTTT. This translates into CASSGGRADYTGELFF.

J is TRBJ1-1 and V is TRBV20-1; a weak D match, TRBD1 (6 bases). The CDR3 is made up of 11 amino acids. V shed 4 bases and J shed 10 bases, with 13 bases lying between them. Germline V lookup: CDR1 DFQATT, CDR2 SNEGSKA (reference sequence). The CDR3 spells CSATQGLGAFF. Here the CDR3 DNA reads TGCAGTGCTACCCAGGGGCTCGGAGCTTTCTTT.

The V gene is TRBV4-3, the J gene TRBJ2-3; D may be TRBD2 (6 bases). Germline lookup yields CDR1 LGHNA and CDR2 YSLEER. The CDR3 length is 18 residues. V dropped 0 bases and J dropped 5 bases, with 21 bases sitting between them. CDR3 region: CASSQDTPLGGTVDTQYF. CDR3 coding DNA: TGCGCCAGCAGCCAAGATACCCCCTTGGGCGGGACGGTAGATACGCAGTATTTT.

V gene TRBV20-1 combines with J gene TRBJ2-7, with D uncertain. This CDR3 comprises 11 residues. The V gene's germline CDR1 is DFQATT and CDR2 SNEGSKA (reference sequence). The V end was cut by 6 bases, the J end by 7 bases, with 13 bases between. CDR3 bases: TGCAGTGCAACCCAGTGGGATGAGCAGTACTTC. As protein: CSATQWDEQYF.

This chain links TRBV5-1 with TRBJ1-4; D unclear. The CDR3 loop spans 16 amino acids. Germline lookup yields CDR1 SGHRS and CDR2 YFSETQ. Trimming pared 0 bases from V and 0 bases from J, leaving 9 bases between. DNA for the CDR3: TGCGCCAGCAGCTTGGGCGCCGGGGCAACTAATGAAAAACTGTTTTTT. This codes for CASSLGAGATNEKLFF.

Notes on this clone: The sample contains more than one DNA sequence encoding this CDR3. J is TRBJ2-7 and V is TRBV6-5, with TRBD2 matching over 8 bases. V shed 6 bases and J 6 bases; nucleotides not matched to a gene: 10. The V gene's germline CDR1 is MNHEY and CDR2 SVGAGI. This CDR3 region has 14 residues. The CDR3 nucleotides are TGTGCCAGCAGCCTATTGGGACTAGGGGGCGAGCAGTACTTC. This sequence encodes CASSLLGLGGEQYF.

This chain joins TRBV7-2 and TRBJ1-2; possible D gene TRBD1, 5 bases. The CDR3 runs 17 residues. V was trimmed by 0 bases and J by 3 bases, leaving 17 bases between them. Germline loops: CDR1 SGHTA, CDR2 FQGNSA. The CDR3 coding sequence is TGTGCCAGCAGCTTAGCTTGGGCAGGAGGGGAGTACTATGGCTACACCTTC. Translation gives CASSLAWAGGEYYGYTF.

The V call is TRBV14, the J call TRBJ2-3; tentatively, D is TRBD1 (5 bases). This CDR3 is built from 15 residues. The V and J ends lost 1 base and 0 bases respectively, with 8 bases between them. The germline V gene encodes CDR1 SGHDN and CDR2 FVKESK. In nucleotides, the CDR3 is TGTGCCAGCAGCCAAGGGGCAGGGAGCACAGATACGCAGTATTTT. It encodes CASSQGAGSTDTQYF.

V is TRBV19 and J is TRBJ2-7; D unresolved. The CDR3 consists of 13 residues. Per the germline V gene, CDR1 is LNHDA and CDR2 is SQIVND (reference sequence). Trimming left V 1 base short and J 3 bases short, with 7 bases between. In DNA form, the CDR3 reads TGTGCCAGTAGTATAGCCAGGTACTACGAGCAGTACTTC. Translated, it gives CASSIARYYEQYF.

CDR3 residues: CASSLDYPREQYF. In nucleotides, the CDR3 is TGTGCCAGCAGCTTAGACTACCCTCGAGAGCAGTACTTC. V is TRBV7-2 and J is TRBJ2-7; D not certain. Deletions cut 1 base from V and 7 bases from J, with 11 bases between. The CDR3 covers 13 residues. CDR1 is SGHTA and CDR2 is FQGNSA in the germline V gene.

The rearrangement uses TRBV2 and TRBJ1-4, with 9 bases identical to TRBD1. V lost 6 bases and J lost 6; bases outside the gene matches: 8. The V gene's germline CDR1 is SNHLY and CDR2 FYNNEI. The CDR3 covers 15 residues. DNA for the CDR3: TGTGCCAGCAGCCAAGATACAGGGGGCGATGAAAAACTGTTTTTT. Its protein is CASSQDTGGDEKLFF.

The genes are TRBV18 and TRBJ2-2, with D possibly being TRBD1 or TRBD2 (5 bases each). Trimming removed 0 bases from V and 0 bases from J, with 8 bases in between. Germline values: CDR1 KGHSH, CDR2 LQKENI. The CDR3 totals 16 residues. The CDR3 DNA sequence: TGTGCCAGCTCACCACCGGGGGTGGCGAACACCGGGGAGCTGTTTTTT. Encoded protein: CASSPPGVANTGELFF.